This TCR beta chain was captured by sequencing in a study of blood T cell repertoires in COVID-19. Study overall: From T cells, B-cell-depleted T cells, or PBMCs came the material, which was cDNA or gDNA.

V lost 4 bases, J lost 2 bases, and 11 bases lay in between. This CDR3 is built from 14 residues. CDR1 and CDR2 (germline): SGHTA, FQGNSA. Data came from immunoSEQ multiplex PCR; TCRdb stores just in-frame clones and leaves some out. The sample yields fewer than 350,000 clones, about four fifths seen once. Sequenced material: peripheral blood. The rearrangement uses TRBV7-2 and TRBJ1-2; D remains unclear. This sequence was found in a woman aged 55-70 years with active or convalescent COVID-19. CDR3 DNA sequence: TGTGCCAGCAGCTCTATGGCAGGAAACTATGGCTACACCTTC. Its protein is CASSSMAGNYGYTF. Together with reference TRBV7-2 and TRBJ1-2, the CDR3 gives the full variable domain: GAGVSQSPSNKVTEKGKDVELRCDPISGHTALYWYRQSLGQGLEFLIYFQGNSAPDKSGLPSDRFSAERTGGSVSTLTIQRTQQEDSAVYLCASSSMAGNYGYTFGSGTRLTVV.